The T cell receptor (beta chain) described here comes from a study of blood T cell repertoires in COVID-19. Germline V lookup: CDR1 LNHNV, CDR2 YYDKDF (reference sequence). The V gene lost 0 bases and the J gene lost 2 bases, with 13 bases spanning the gap. This CDR3 comprises 16 residues. Per the study methods: Reference gene primer amplification gave nucleated cell count estimates. Repertoires were generated with immunoSEQ multiplex PCR, while TCRdb's copy carries only in-frame clones and drops some. The V and J calls and the clone size are those of that table, but D and trimming were determined from the DNA. The sample has around 220,000 clones, 80% seen once. This clone has a handful of counts.

This rearrangement joins TRBV15 to TRBJ1-1; D is possibly TRBD1 (6 bases). This sequence was found in a human donor in a cohort sampled during active COVID-19. Material for sequencing was peripheral blood. CDR3 amino acids: CATSRDLPGVNTEAFF. In DNA, the CDR3 is TGTGCCACCAGCAGAGATCTTCCAGGGGTAAACACTGAAGCTTTCTTT.